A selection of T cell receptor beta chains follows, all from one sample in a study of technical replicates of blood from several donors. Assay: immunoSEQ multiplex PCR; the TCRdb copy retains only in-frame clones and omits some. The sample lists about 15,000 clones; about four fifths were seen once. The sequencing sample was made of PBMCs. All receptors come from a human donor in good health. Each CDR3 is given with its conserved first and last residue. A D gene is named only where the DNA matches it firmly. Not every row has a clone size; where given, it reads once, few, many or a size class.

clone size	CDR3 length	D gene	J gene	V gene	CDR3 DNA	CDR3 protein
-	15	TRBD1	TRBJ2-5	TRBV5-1	TGCGCCACCACTCAATCGACAGGGACCCGAGAGACCCAGTACTTC	CATTQSTGTRETQYF
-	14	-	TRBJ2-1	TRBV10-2	TGCGCCAGCAGTGAATGGATAGTTGCGGGTGAGCAGTTCTTC	CASSEWIVAGEQFF
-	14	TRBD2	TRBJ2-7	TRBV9	TGTGCCAGCAGCGTAGTTAGCGGGAGTAGCGAGCAGTACTTC	CASSVVSGSSEQYF
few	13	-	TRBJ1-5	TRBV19	TGTGCCAGTAGCCCCCAGGGGATGCAGCCCCAGCATTTT	CASSPQGMQPQHF
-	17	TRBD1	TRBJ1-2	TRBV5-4	TGTGCCAGCAGCCAACGGGGACAGGGAGGATTATTTCATGGCTACACCTTC	CASSQRGQGGLFHGYTF
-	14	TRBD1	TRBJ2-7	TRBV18	TGTGCCAGCTCAACATCAGACAGGGCCGGCGAGCAGTACTTC	CASSTSDRAGEQYF
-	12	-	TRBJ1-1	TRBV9	TGTGCCAGCAGCGGACCGGAACAGAGAGCTTTCTTT	CASSGPEQRAFF
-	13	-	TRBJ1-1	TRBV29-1	TGCAGCGTTGTAAGCACCGACAGGCCCGAAGCTTTCTTT	CSVVSTDRPEAFF
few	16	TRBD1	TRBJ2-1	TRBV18	TGTGCCAGCTCACCAAGGATGGGACAGTTGGTGAATGAGCAGTTCTTC	CASSPRMGQLVNEQFF
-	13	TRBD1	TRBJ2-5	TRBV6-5	TGTGCCAGCGGTCCGACAGGGTACGAGACCCAGTACTTC	CASGPTGYETQYF
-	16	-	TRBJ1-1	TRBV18	TGTGCCAGCTCCCCCCCGGGAACAGATCTGAACACTGAAGCTTTCTTT	CASSPPGTDLNTEAFF
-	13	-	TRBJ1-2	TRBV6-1	TGTGCCAGCAGCGGGTCCACTAACTATGGCTACACCTTC	CASSGSTNYGYTF
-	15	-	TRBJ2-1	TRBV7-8	TGTGCCAGCAGCTTTCTACAGGCCTCCTACAATGAGCAGTTCTTC	CASSFLQASYNEQFF
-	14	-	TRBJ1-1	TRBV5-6	TGTGCCAGCAGCCCCCAGGACAGTTACACTGAAGCTTTCTTT	CASSPQDSYTEAFF
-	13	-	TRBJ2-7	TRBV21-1	TGTGCCAGCGAGGACAGGGATCTTGGAGAGCAGTACTTC	CASEDRDLGEQYF
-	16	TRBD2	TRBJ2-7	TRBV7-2	TGTGCCAGCAGCTCATCGAGCGGGATGACCTCCTACGAGCAGTACTTC	CASSSSSGMTSYEQYF
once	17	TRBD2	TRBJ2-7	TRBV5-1	TGCGCCAGCAGCCGGACTAGCGGGAGGTTGCTATCCTACGAGCAGTACTTC	CASSRTSGRLLSYEQYF
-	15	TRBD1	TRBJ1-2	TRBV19	TGTGCCAGTAGTCTCCCGGGACAGGGGGCGCTTGGCTACACCTTC	CASSLPGQGALGYTF
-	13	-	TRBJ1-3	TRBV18	TGTGCCAGTCGAGAGGATCCTGGAAACACCATATATTTT	CASREDPGNTIYF
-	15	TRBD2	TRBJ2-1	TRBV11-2	TGTGCCAGCAGCTTAGTCACTAGCGGGAGCTATGAGCAGTTCTTC	CASSLVTSGSYEQFF
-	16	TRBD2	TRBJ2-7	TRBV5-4	TGTGCCAGCAGCCCAAAACTAGCGGGAGGGCCTCACGAGCAGTACTTC	CASSPKLAGGPHEQYF
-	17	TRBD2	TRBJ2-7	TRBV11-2	TGTGCCAGCAGCTTAGTGGGGGGACTAGCGGGAGGATACGAGCAGTACTTC	CASSLVGGLAGGYEQYF
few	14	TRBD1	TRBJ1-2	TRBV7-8	TGTGCCAGCAGCCCGAAAGGGACAGCCTATGGCTACACCTTC	CASSPKGTAYGYTF
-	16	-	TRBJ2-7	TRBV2	TGTGCCAGCAGTGGATCCCCCGCCAGGTTCGGCGACGAGCAGTACTTC	CASSGSPARFGDEQYF
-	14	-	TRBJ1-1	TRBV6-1	TGTGCCAGCAGTGAATCAGGAGGGAGCACTGAAGCTTTCTTT	CASSESGGSTEAFF
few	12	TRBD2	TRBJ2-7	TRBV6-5	TGTGCCAGCAGCTTAGCGGGGGGGAAGCAGTACTTC	CASSLAGGKQYF